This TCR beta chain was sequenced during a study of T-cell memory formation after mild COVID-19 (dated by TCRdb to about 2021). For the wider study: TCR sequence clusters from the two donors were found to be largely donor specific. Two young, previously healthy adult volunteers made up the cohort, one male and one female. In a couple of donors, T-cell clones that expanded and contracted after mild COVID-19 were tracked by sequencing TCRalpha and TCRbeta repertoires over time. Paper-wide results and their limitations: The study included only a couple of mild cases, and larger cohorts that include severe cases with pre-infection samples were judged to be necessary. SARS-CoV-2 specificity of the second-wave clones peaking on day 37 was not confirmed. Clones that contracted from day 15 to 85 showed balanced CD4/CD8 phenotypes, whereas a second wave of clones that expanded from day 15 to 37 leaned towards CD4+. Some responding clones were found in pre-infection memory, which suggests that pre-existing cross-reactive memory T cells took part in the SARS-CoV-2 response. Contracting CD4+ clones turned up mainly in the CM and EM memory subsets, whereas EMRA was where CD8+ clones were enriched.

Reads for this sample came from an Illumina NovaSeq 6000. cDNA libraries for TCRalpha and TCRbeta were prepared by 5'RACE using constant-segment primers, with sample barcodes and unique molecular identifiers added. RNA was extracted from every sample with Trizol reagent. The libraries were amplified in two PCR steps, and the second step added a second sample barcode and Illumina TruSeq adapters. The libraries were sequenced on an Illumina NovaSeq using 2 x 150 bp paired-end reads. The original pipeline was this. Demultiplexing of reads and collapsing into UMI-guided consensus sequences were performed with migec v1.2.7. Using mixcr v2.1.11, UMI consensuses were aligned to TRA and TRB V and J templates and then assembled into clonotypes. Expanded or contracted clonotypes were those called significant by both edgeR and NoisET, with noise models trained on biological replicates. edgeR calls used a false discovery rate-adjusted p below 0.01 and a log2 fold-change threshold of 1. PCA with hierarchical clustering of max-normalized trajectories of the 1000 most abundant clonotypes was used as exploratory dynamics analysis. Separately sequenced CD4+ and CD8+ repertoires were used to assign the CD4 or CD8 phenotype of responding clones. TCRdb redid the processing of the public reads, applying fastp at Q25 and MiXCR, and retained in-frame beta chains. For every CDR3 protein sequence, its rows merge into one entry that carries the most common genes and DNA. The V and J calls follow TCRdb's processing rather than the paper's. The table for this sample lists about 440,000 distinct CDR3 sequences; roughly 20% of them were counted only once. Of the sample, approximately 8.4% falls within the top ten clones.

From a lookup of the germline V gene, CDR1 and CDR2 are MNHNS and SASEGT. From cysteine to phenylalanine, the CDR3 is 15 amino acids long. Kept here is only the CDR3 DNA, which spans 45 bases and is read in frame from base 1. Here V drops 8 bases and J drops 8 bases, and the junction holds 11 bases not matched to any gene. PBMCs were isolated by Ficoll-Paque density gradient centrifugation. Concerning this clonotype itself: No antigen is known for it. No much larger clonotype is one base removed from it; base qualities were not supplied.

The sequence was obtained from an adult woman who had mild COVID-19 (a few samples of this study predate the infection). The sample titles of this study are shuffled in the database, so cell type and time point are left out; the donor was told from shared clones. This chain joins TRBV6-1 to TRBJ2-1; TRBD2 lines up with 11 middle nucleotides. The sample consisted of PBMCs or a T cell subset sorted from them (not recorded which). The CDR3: CASGDTSGRIHEQFF. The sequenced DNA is TGTGCCAGCGGCGATACTAGCGGGAGAATCCATGAGCAGTTCTTC.